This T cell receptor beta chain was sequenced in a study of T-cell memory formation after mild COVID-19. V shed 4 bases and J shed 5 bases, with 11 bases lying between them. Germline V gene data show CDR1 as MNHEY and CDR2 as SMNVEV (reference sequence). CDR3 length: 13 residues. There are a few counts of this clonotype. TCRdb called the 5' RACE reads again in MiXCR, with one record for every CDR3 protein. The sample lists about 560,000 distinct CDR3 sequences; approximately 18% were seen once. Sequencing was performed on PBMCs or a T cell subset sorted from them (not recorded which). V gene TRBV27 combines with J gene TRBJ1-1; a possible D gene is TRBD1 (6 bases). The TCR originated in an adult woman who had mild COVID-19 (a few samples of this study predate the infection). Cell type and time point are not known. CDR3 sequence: CASSWGGGTEAFF. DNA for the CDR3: TGTGCCAGCAGTTGGGGGGGCGGGACTGAAGCTTTCTTT.